This TCR beta chain comes out of a study of CD8+CD57+ T cells in acquired aplastic anemia. At the level of the study: DNA from sorted CD4+ and CD8+ cells averaged around 3.5 ug. Whole-study findings and limits: Fewer than 35 shared CD8+ CDR3s appeared highly expressed within patients' immunodominant clones.

Genomic DNA acted as the template from which TCR beta VDJ combination and CDR3 sequence profiling were carried out. TCRdb processed the reads anew with MiXCR; each CDR3 protein has one entry. Among 170,000 or so distinct CDR3 sequences listed, 40% to 50% were seen once. This clonotype was seen many times. The antigen remains unidentified. Individuals selected for sequencing had exhibited CD8+CD57+ cell expansion on flow cytometry. The CDR3 spans 14 residues. V gave up 7 bases and J gave up 6 bases, with 18 bases separating them. Sequencing was done on a sample of sorted CD4+, CD8+, or CD8+CD57+ T cells (not recorded which) from PBMCs. The V and J genes are TRBV12-3 or TRBV12-4 and TRBJ1-1; tentatively, D is TRBD1 (5 bases). The receptor comes from a human donor with aplastic anemia. The CDR3 nucleotides are TGTGCCAGCACCGAAAATGCTAGAGGGGCTGAAGCTTTCTTT. As protein: CASTENARGAEAFF.